The rows below give T cell receptor beta chains drawn from one sample of a study of blood T cell repertoires in COVID-19. Assay: immunoSEQ multiplex PCR; the TCRdb copy retains only in-frame clones and omits some. This repertoire shows fewer than 100,000 clones, over 70% found once; its top ten account for roughly a quarter. The sequencing sample was made of peripheral blood. Receptors originate from a man between 70 and 80 years old with acute or convalescent COVID-19. The conserved cysteine and the conserved F or W are not part of the CDR3 here. Each record gives: V gene, CDR3 length, CDR3 protein.

>TRBV29-1|10
SVGGIRTEAF
>TRBV19|13
ASSDSRGFSYGYT
>TRBV6-1|13
ASNLPGQGNSPLH
>TRBV19|12
ASSIQGPNTEAF
>TRBV7-3|13
ASSLAGPSTDTQY
>TRBV18|15
ASSSAGADMSSYEQY
>TRBV10-3|10
AISDRQETQY
>TRBV4-3|13
ASSHTQGARDGYT
>TRBV5-1|13
ASKVVAGDTYEQY
>TRBV5-6|13
ASSFGDRDTDTQY
>TRBV28|11
ASNEGGNTEAF